The present entry profiles one TCR beta chain with its context. These data belong to a study of T cells in Graves' hyperthyroidism and ophthalmopathy. A patient was excluded if there was uncontrolled infection, other autoimmune disease, pregnancy or lactation. Per germline, CDR1 MGHRA and CDR2 YSYEKL. This CDR3 spans 18 amino acids. V was clipped by 1 base and J by 4 bases, with 20 bases between them. Amplification targeted TCR beta CDR3 regions from RNA transcripts. Carried out on the TCR CDR3, a first-round RT-PCR used the HTBI primer set. From the multiplex PCR reads, TCRdb called clonotypes with MiXCR, one entry per CDR3 protein. The sample yields some 570,000 distinct CDR3 sequences, 12% to 15% seen once.

This receptor was identified in a woman between 18 and 30 years old with Graves' ophthalmopathy. Sequencing used blood. The rearrangement uses TRBV4-1 and TRBJ2-1; no reliable D call. For the CDR3, the DNA is TGCGCCAGCAGCCAAGTCAAACCCTTTCCGGGCACTTACAATGAGCAGTTCTTC. Translation gives CASSQVKPFPGTYNEQFF.